This T cell receptor (beta chain) was documented in a study of PD-1 blockade in classical Hodgkin lymphoma. Whole-study findings and limits: Nivolumab starters within 1 year of ASCT were excluded.

Points on this clone: Its specificity is not known.

V shed 3 bases and J shed 5 bases, with 12 bases lying between them. The germline V gene encodes CDR1 SGDLS and CDR2 YYNGEE. CDR3 size: 13 residues. Time point noted: cycle 4 day 1 (C4D1), after 5 to 7 weeks of nivolumab. Every patient was affected by relapse after autologous stem cell transplantation, while exposure to brentuximab vedotin was not uniform. Classifying best responses yielded complete response, partial response or progressive disease. TCRdb's table, derived via immunoSEQ multiplex PCR, lists solely in-frame clones and lacks some. This table has some 30,000 clones, approximately 80% appearing once.

Sequencing used peripheral blood mononuclear cells (PBMCs), obtained before the fourth cycle of nivolumab. The sequence derives from a human donor with classical Hodgkin lymphoma. This chain connects TRBV9 to TRBJ2-7; weak D call: TRBD2 (6 bases). CDR3 bases: TGTGCCAGCAGCGCCGAGGCGGGGCACGAGCAGTACTTC. Its translation is CASSAEAGHEQYF.